The clone carrying this TCR beta chain was seen just once. Its target is not known. The data were produced by immunoSEQ multiplex PCR, yet TCRdb's version contains in-frame clones alone and is incomplete. The data contain about 120,000 clones, around 87% of them singletons. This specimen comes from a study of cytomegalovirus exposure and HLA in healthy donors. Study-wide results and caveats: The investigators catalogued some 160 TCR beta chains as cytomegalovirus-associated. It was reportedly the case that the classifier diagnosed cytomegalovirus status with high specificity and sensitivity. For most TCR sequences rarity was the rule, although some public TCRs occurred in many donors.

The V and J ends lost 5 bases and 10 bases respectively, with 16 bases between them. The CDR3 runs 13 residues. Germline V CDR1 and CDR2: SEHNR, FQNEAQ (reference sequence). The donors were members of the roughly 130-subject validation cohort (separate from the 666-subject first cohort). J is TRBJ2-3 and V is TRBV7-9; D is perhaps TRBD2 (5 bases). The TCR was taken from a woman between 18 and 29 years old in good health and CMV-seropositive. Sequenced: PBMCs. DNA for the CDR3: TGTGCCAGCAGCCCGAGTCTCGGGGATCCGCAGTATTTT. Amino acid sequence: CASSPSLGDPQYF.